The T cell receptor (beta chain) under discussion was sequenced for a study of PD-L1 blockade in urothelial cancer. Time point reported: pretreatment peripheral blood. The V gene's germline CDR1 is LNHNV and CDR2 YYDKDF (reference sequence). The V and J ends lost 1 base and 3 bases, in that order; junction bases with no gene match: 0. This CDR3 comprises 14 residues. The method was immunoSEQ multiplex PCR; TCRdb's version includes in-frame clones alone and lacks a portion of them. Among about 95,000 clones listed, around 86% were seen once. V gene TRBV15 combines with J gene TRBJ2-1, with 7 bases that match TRBD2. The source of this sequence is a man in his 60s with urothelial cancer. This specimen was PBMCs, taken around atezolizumab (anti-PD-L1) treatment. CDR3: CATSRGTSYNEQFF. The CDR3 DNA is TGTGCCACCAGCAGAGGGACTAGCTACAATGAGCAGTTCTTC.